The rows below give T cell receptor beta chains drawn from one sample of a study of blood T cell repertoires in COVID-19. Produced via immunoSEQ multiplex PCR; TCRdb's table is partial and in-frame only. The table shows 250,000 to 300,000 clones, with 75% to 95% occurring only once. Sequencing was performed on PBMCs or T cells enriched from blood (not recorded which). Every receptor here comes from a woman in her thirties who had recovered from COVID-19. The CDR3 runs from the conserved cysteine through the conserved F or W. A D gene is named only where the DNA matches it firmly. The size field is filled for only some rows; it gives once, few, many or a size class.

j_call	d_call	v_call	clone_size	cdr3_nt	cdr3_aa
TRBJ1-2	NA	TRBV19	few	TGTGCCAGTCGACCGGGACACGCAAGCCATGGCTACACCTTC	CASRPGHASHGYTF
TRBJ1-5	NA	TRBV19	NA	TGTGCCAGTAGTATAGATCCAAATCAGCCCCAGCATTTT	CASSIDPNQPQHF
TRBJ2-5	TRBD2	TRBV19	NA	TGTGCCAGTAGGAAAGGGGCTAGCGGACAAGAGACCCAGTACTTC	CASRKGASGQETQYF
TRBJ2-1	TRBD1	TRBV2	once	TGTGCCAGCAGTGAAGCCAGGGGGCTCGACAATGAGCAGTTCTTC	CASSEARGLDNEQFF
TRBJ2-3	TRBD2	TRBV11-3	NA	TGTGCCAGCAGCTTCGGGTTTCGGCGGGAGGGCCGGGCAGATACGCAGTATTTT	CASSFGFRREGRADTQYF
TRBJ2-3	NA	TRBV28	NA	TGTGCCAGCAGTTTAGCGGGGCCGATGGGAGATACGCAGTATTTT	CASSLAGPMGDTQYF
TRBJ2-7	TRBD2	TRBV20-1	NA	TGCAGTGCCAGTCCCCAAACTAGCGCTAGCTCCTACGAGCAGTACTTC	CSASPQTSASSYEQYF
TRBJ2-1	NA	TRBV24-1	NA	TGTGCCACCAGTCTCGGGTACAATGAGCAGTTCTTC	CATSLGYNEQFF
TRBJ1-1	TRBD1	TRBV19	NA	TGTGCCAGTAGTTCGGCCGGGACAGGGAGTACTGAAGCTTTCTTT	CASSSAGTGSTEAFF
TRBJ1-3	TRBD1	TRBV18	NA	TGTGCCAGCTCCCGCAACGGATCAAGACAGGGATTAGGAAACACCATATATTTT	CASSRNGSRQGLGNTIYF
TRBJ1-6	TRBD1	TRBV7-9	NA	TGTGCCAGCAGCCCCGGGACAGTAAATTCACCCCTCCACTTT	CASSPGTVNSPLHF
TRBJ1-6	NA	TRBV14	NA	TGTGCCAGCAGCCAAGTGCGGACAGCCGGAAATTCACCCCTCCACTTT	CASSQVRTAGNSPLHF
TRBJ2-7	TRBD1	TRBV4-1	NA	TGCGCCAGCAGCCAGCTCGGGACAGGGGGTTACGAGCAGTACTTC	CASSQLGTGGYEQYF
TRBJ2-2	NA	TRBV6-4	NA	TGTGCCAGCAGTAAAACAGGGTCCCTTTACACCGGGGAGCTGTTTTTT	CASSKTGSLYTGELFF
TRBJ2-2	NA	TRBV25-1	NA	TGTGCCAGCAGTCCGTCGTTTTGGGCGGGCGGGGAGCTGTTTTTT	CASSPSFWAGGELFF
TRBJ2-1	TRBD2	TRBV25-1	NA	TGTGCCAGCAGTGGCCTAGCGGTCTACAATGAGCAGTTCTTC	CASSGLAVYNEQFF
TRBJ2-7	NA	TRBV24-1	NA	TGTGCCACCAGTGACCCGCAAGGGGCGGGGAGAGGGGAGCAGTACTTC	CATSDPQGAGRGEQYF
TRBJ2-1	TRBD2	TRBV6-5	NA	TGTGCCAGCACCATCGGGAGGGGCTCCTACAATGAGCAGTTCTTC	CASTIGRGSYNEQFF
TRBJ1-3	NA	TRBV18	NA	TGTGCCAGCTCACCACCGTTCCGGGGAGAAGGAAACACCATATATTTT	CASSPPFRGEGNTIYF
TRBJ2-7	TRBD1	TRBV19	once	TGTGCCAGTAGTACTGGACAGGGTTTGTCCTACGAGCAGTACTTC	CASSTGQGLSYEQYF
TRBJ1-1	NA	TRBV7-9	NA	TGTGCCAGCAGCTTAATCCAGGGAAACACTGAAGCTTTCTTT	CASSLIQGNTEAFF
TRBJ1-2	TRBD1	TRBV14	NA	TGTGCCAGCAGCCCTAGGACAGGGGATGGCTACACCTTC	CASSPRTGDGYTF
TRBJ2-3	NA	TRBV6-5	few	TGTGCCAGCATGACAGCTAGCACAGATACGCAGTATTTT	CASMTASTDTQYF
TRBJ2-1	TRBD1	TRBV18	NA	TGTGCCAGCTCACCACTGAGGACAGGGGGTCGTGATGAGCAGTTCTTC	CASSPLRTGGRDEQFF
TRBJ2-5	NA	TRBV24-1	NA	TGTGCCACCAGTGATGGCCCGAAGACCCAGTACTTC	CATSDGPKTQYF
TRBJ2-2	NA	TRBV11-3	NA	TGTGCCAGCAGCTTAGGGTCGACTGCGAACACCGGGGAGCTGTTTTTT	CASSLGSTANTGELFF
TRBJ1-2	TRBD1	TRBV6-1	once	TGTGCCAGCAGTGAAACCCGAACAGGGGGTAGGGGTGGCTACACCTTC	CASSETRTGGRGGYTF
TRBJ2-2	NA	TRBV5-1	NA	TGCGCCAGCAGCTTGCAAACCGGGGAGCTGTTTTTT	CASSLQTGELFF